The 15 T cell receptor beta chains listed next were all sequenced from one sample in a study of blood T cell repertoires in COVID-19. The repertoire was sequenced with immunoSEQ multiplex PCR; TCRdb's copy has only in-frame clones and lacks some. In the table there are some 670,000 clones, 85% to 90% of which are singletons. Input material: peripheral blood. The receptors come from a young woman with acute or convalescent COVID-19.

The J gene is TRBJ2-1, the V gene TRBV30, with 13 bases fitting TRBD2. The V gene end was trimmed by 8 bases and the J gene end by 6 bases; junction bases not matched to a gene: 4. The germline CDR1 and CDR2 sequences are GTSNPN and SVGIG (reference sequence). The CDR3 consists of 13 residues. The chain's CDR3 is CARTSGGANEQFF. The CDR3 DNA follows: TGTGCCCGAACTAGCGGGGGGGCCAATGAGCAGTTCTTC.

The chain recombines TRBV19 with TRBJ1-2; a possible D gene is TRBD1 (6 bases). Germline assignment: CDR1 LNHDA and CDR2 SQIVND (reference sequence). This CDR3 spans 15 amino acids. V lost 5 bases and J lost 4, with 17 bases in between. As DNA, the CDR3 is TGTGCCAGTAGTGCTAGGGCGGGGGGCGTCTATGGCTACACCTTC. Its protein is CASSARAGGVYGYTF.

The chain joins TRBV28 to TRBJ2-1, with a possible D match to TRBD1 (5 bases). With 7 bases removed from V and 0 bases from J, the gap between germline ends came to 13 bases. Germline V CDR1 and CDR2: MDHEN, SYDVKM. CDR3 length equals 15 residues. The CDR3 spells CASTRAGSSYNEQFF. CDR3 nucleotide sequence: TGTGCCAGCACTCGAGCAGGGTCCTCCTACAATGAGCAGTTCTTC.

CDR3 amino acids: CASSHAGKITDTQYF. DNA of the CDR3: TGCGCCAGCAGCCACGCGGGAAAGATCACAGATACGCAGTATTTT. The V call is TRBV4-3, the J call TRBJ2-3; D possibly corresponds to TRBD2 (6 bases). The CDR3 consists of 15 residues. The V gene's germline CDR1 is LGHNA and CDR2 YSLEER. Trimming removed 3 bases from V and 2 bases from J, with 12 bases in between.

The chain joins TRBV5-4 to TRBJ1-2, with TRBD1 matching over 8 bases. The CDR3 runs to 15 residues. With 0 bases clipped from V and 5 bases from J, the junction kept 6 bases outside the gene matches. Germline CDR1 and CDR2: SGHNT and YYREEE (reference sequence). CDR3 protein: CASSLEGQGAYGYTF. Here the CDR3 DNA reads TGTGCCAGCAGCTTGGAGGGGCAGGGGGCTTATGGCTACACCTTC.

The rearrangement links TRBV7-6 to TRBJ2-5; no definite D call. V was pared by 3 bases and J by 1 base, with 15 bases between. CDR3 size: 16 residues. Germline CDR1 SGHVS, CDR2 FNYEAQ. This CDR3 is CASSFPDKALQETQYF. In DNA, the CDR3 is TGTGCCAGCAGCTTTCCAGACAAAGCCCTCCAAGAGACCCAGTACTTC.

The chain combines TRBV5-1 with TRBJ1-1; 9 nucleotides line up with TRBD1. Germline values: CDR1 SGHRS, CDR2 YFSETQ. Trimming removed 4 bases from V and 6 bases from J; junction bases left unmatched: 1. This CDR3 spans 12 amino acids. CDR3 sequence (DNA): TGCGCCAGCAGCGACAGGGGGGCTGAAGCTTTCTTT. Translating gives CASSDRGAEAFF.

J is TRBJ1-6 and V is TRBV14; 11 bases agree with TRBD1. V shed 4 bases, J shed 7 bases, and the junction held 3 bases outside the gene matches. Germline V lookup: CDR1 SGHDN, CDR2 FVKESK. This CDR3 region has 15 residues. The CDR3 DNA reads TGTGCCAGCAGCCTAAGGACAGGGGGCAATTCACCCCTCCACTTT. Translating gives CASSLRTGGNSPLHF.

The chain combines TRBV7-9 with TRBJ1-2; D uncertain. Germline assignment: CDR1 SEHNR and CDR2 FQNEAQ (reference sequence). The CDR3 contains 14 residues. Trimming pared 6 bases from V and 3 bases from J, leaving 14 bases between. The CDR3 nucleotides are TGTGCCAGCAGGCCCCCGAGTCTGGACTATGGCTACACCTTC. It translates to CASRPPSLDYGYTF.

This chain links TRBV27 with TRBJ1-1; the D gene is possibly TRBD1 (5 bases). V gave up 3 bases and J gave up 3 bases, with 23 bases separating them. The CDR3 spans 18 residues. CDR1 MNHEY and CDR2 SMNVEV come from the germline V gene (reference sequence). In DNA form, the CDR3 reads TGTGCCAGCAGTTTGTACTCGGGAGGGGATGTGGGGTACACTGAAGCTTTCTTT. This encodes CASSLYSGGDVGYTEAFF.

This clone was counted a single time. The V call is TRBV5-1, the J call TRBJ1-6, with 8 bases matching TRBD1. Losses at the gene ends were 3 bases for V and 9 bases for J; bases not matched to a gene: 8. This CDR3 is built from 15 residues. CDR1 is SGHRS, CDR2 YFSETQ, per germline. The DNA for the CDR3 is TGCGCCAGCAGCTCCAAGACAGGGGACGGTTCACCCCTCCACTTT. It is translated as CASSSKTGDGSPLHF.

Written as DNA, the CDR3 is TGCAGCGTTCAGTCTCTTCTGAACACTGAAGCTTTCTTT. It specifies CSVQSLLNTEAFF. The J gene is TRBJ1-1, the V gene TRBV29-1; unclear D gene. V was pared by 5 bases and J by 0 bases, with 10 bases between. In germline, CDR1 is SQVTM, CDR2 ANQGSEA. The CDR3 is 13 amino acids.

Regarding this clone: Distinct nucleotide sequences in the sample also encode this CDR3. The rearrangement links TRBV5-1 to TRBJ1-2, with D perhaps TRBD1 (5 bases). Germline V gene sequence: CDR1 SGHRS, CDR2 YFSETQ. The CDR3 has 13 amino acids. V gave up 0 bases and J gave up 11 bases, with 14 bases separating them. The CDR3 loop is CASSLGQGMGYTF. DNA for the CDR3: TGCGCCAGCAGCTTGGGGCAGGGAATGGGTTACACCTTC.

The chain carries TRBV6-5 and TRBJ2-7, with a weak D call TRBD1 (6 bases). Deletions cut 6 bases from V and 9 bases from J, with 18 bases between. The V gene's germline CDR1 is MNHEY and CDR2 SVGAGI. CDR3 length equals 13 residues. In DNA, the CDR3 is TGTGCCAGCAGGAGGAACAACAGGGTAGGGCAGTACTTC. This codes for CASRRNNRVGQYF.

The chain links TRBV18 to TRBJ1-1; D unclear. V lost 1 base to trimming and J lost 1 base, with 10 bases between them. This CDR3 contains 15 residues. Germline V lookup: CDR1 KGHSH, CDR2 LQKENI. The CDR3 nucleotides read TGTGCCAGCTCACCACGTGAGGTAGGGAACACTGAAGCTTTCTTT. Amino acid sequence: CASSPREVGNTEAFF. Full variable domain (outside the CDR3, taken from reference TRBV18 and TRBJ1-1): NAGVMQNPRHLVRRRGQEARLRCSPMKGHSHVYWYRQLPEEGLKFMVYLQKENIIDESGMPKERFSAEFPKEGPSILRIQQVVRGDSAAYFCASSPREVGNTEAFFGQGTRLTVV.